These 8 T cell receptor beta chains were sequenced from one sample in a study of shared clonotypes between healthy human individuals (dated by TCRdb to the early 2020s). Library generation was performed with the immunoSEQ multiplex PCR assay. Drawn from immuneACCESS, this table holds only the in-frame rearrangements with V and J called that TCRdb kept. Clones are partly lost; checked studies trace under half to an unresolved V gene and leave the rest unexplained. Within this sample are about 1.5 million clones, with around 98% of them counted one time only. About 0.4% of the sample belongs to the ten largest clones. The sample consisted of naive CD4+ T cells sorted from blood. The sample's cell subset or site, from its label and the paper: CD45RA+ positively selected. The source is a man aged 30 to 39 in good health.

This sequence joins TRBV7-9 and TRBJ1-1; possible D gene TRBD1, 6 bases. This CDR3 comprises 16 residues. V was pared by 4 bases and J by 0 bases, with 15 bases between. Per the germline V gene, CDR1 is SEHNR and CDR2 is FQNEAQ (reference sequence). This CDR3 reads CASSSDYRVVNTEAFF. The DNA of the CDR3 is TGTGCCAGCAGCTCAGACTACAGGGTCGTGAACACTGAAGCTTTCTTT.

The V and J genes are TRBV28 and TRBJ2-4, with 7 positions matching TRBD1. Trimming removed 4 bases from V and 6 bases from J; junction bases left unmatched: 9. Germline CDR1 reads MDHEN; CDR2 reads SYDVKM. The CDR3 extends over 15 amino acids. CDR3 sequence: CASSSPTGLINIQYF. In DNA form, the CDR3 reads TGTGCCAGCAGTTCCCCGACAGGGCTGATAAACATTCAGTACTTC.

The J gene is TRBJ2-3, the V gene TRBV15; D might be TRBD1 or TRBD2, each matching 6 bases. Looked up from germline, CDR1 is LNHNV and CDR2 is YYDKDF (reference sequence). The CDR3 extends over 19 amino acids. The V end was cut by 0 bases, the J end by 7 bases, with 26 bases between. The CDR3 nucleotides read TGTGCCACCAGCAGAGACATTAGAAATGGCGGAGTTGGGGGGCATACGCAGTATTTT. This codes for CATSRDIRNGGVGGHTQYF. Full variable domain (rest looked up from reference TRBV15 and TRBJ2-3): DAMVIQNPRYQVTQFGKPVTLSCSQTLNHNVMYWYQQKSSQAPKLLFHYYDKDFNNEADTPDNFQSRRPNTSFCFLDIRSPGLGDTAMYLCATSRDIRNGGVGGHTQYFGPGTRLTVL.

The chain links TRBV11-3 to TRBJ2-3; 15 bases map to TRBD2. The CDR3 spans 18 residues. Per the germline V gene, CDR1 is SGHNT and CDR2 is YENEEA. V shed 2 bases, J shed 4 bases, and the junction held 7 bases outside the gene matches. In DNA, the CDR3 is TGTGCCAGCAGCTTACCCCGGACTAGCGGGAGGGTATCAGATACGCAGTATTTT. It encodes CASSLPRTSGRVSDTQYF.

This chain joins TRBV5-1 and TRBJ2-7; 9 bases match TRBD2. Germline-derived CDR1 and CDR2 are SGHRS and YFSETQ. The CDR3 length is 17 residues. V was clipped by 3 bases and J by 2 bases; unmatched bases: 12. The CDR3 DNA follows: TGCGCCAGCAGCTCAGCGGGAGGAAGAGTTGGTACCTACGAGCAGTACTTC. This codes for CASSSAGGRVGTYEQYF.

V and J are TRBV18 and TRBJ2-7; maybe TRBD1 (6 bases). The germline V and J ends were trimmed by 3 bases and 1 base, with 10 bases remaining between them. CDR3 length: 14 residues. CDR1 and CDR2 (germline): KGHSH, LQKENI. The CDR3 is CASSPGTRSYEQYF. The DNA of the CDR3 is TGTGCCAGCTCACCCGGGACAAGATCCTACGAGCAGTACTTC.

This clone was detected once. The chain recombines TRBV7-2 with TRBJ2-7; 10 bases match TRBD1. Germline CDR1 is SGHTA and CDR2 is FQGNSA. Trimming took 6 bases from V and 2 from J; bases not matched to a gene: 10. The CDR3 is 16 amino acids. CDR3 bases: TGTGCCAGCAGGCTCCTCCCGGGGACAGGGGCCTACGAGCAGTACTTC. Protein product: CASRLLPGTGAYEQYF. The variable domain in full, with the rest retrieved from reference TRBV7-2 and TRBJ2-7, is GAGVSQSPSNKVTEKGKDVELRCDPISGHTALYWYRQSLGQGLEFLIYFQGNSAPDKSGLPSDRFSAERTGGSVSTLTIQRTQQEDSAVYLCASRLLPGTGAYEQYFGPGTRLTVT.

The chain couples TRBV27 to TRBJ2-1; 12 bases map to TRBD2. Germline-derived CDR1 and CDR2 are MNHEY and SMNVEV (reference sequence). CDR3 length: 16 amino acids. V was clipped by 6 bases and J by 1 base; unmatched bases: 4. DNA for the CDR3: TGTGCCAGCAGCCCACTAGCGGGAGGATCCTACAATGAGCAGTTCTTC. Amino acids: CASSPLAGGSYNEQFF.